This is a list of T cell receptor beta chains from one sample in a study of T cell responses to AZD1222 COVID-19 vaccine. Assay used: immunoSEQ multiplex PCR; TCRdb lists only in-frame clones, some missing. The table records roughly 140,000 clones, roughly 90% of them present only once. Sequencing was performed on peripheral blood, taken 28 days after the second AZD1222 dose. These receptor sequences come from an adult who received the AZD1222 COVID-19 vaccine. The CDR3 runs from the conserved cysteine through the conserved F or W. Each record gives: CDR3 protein, CDR3 DNA, clone size, J gene, V gene, D gene. D genes are given only for firm matches. The size entry is marked missing in some rows and otherwise reads once, few, many or a size class.

CDR3 protein: CASCLAGATGELFF
CDR3 DNA: TGTGCCAGCTGTTTAGCGGGGGCCACCGGGGAGCTGTTTTTT
clone size: NA
J gene: TRBJ2-2
V gene: TRBV7-3
D gene: TRBD2

CDR3 protein: CASSLSDATNEKLFF
CDR3 DNA: TGTGCCAGCAGCTTGAGTGATGCAACTAATGAAAAACTGTTTTTT
clone size: NA
J gene: TRBJ1-4
V gene: TRBV11-2
D gene: NA

CDR3 protein: CATSRDALTRGSFWGYTF
CDR3 DNA: TGTGCCACCAGCAGAGATGCCCTGACGCGGGGCAGCTTCTGGGGCTACACCTTC
clone size: NA
J gene: TRBJ1-2
V gene: TRBV15
D gene: NA

CDR3 protein: CASSLQGLGNEQFF
CDR3 DNA: TGTGCCAGCAGCTTACAGGGGCTGGGCAATGAGCAGTTCTTC
clone size: NA
J gene: TRBJ2-1
V gene: TRBV7-8
D gene: NA

CDR3 protein: CASEYTGGGGQPQHF
CDR3 DNA: TGTGCCAGCGAATACACAGGGGGAGGCGGTCAGCCCCAGCATTTT
clone size: NA
J gene: TRBJ1-5
V gene: TRBV19
D gene: TRBD1

CDR3 protein: CASSPSGGGYNEQFF
CDR3 DNA: TGTGCCAGCAGTCCAAGCGGGGGCGGATACAATGAGCAGTTCTTC
clone size: NA
J gene: TRBJ2-1
V gene: TRBV7-9
D gene: TRBD2

CDR3 protein: CASSQDPYGYTF
CDR3 DNA: TGTGCCAGCTCACAGGACCCCTATGGCTACACCTTC
clone size: once
J gene: TRBJ1-2
V gene: TRBV28
D gene: NA

CDR3 protein: CASQAGGTDNSPLHF
CDR3 DNA: TGTGCCAGCCAGGCGGGTGGGACGGACAATTCACCCCTCCACTTT
clone size: NA
J gene: TRBJ1-6
V gene: TRBV9
D gene: NA

CDR3 protein: CASSRTVNEKLFF
CDR3 DNA: TGTGCCAGCAGCAGGACAGTTAATGAAAAACTGTTTTTT
clone size: NA
J gene: TRBJ1-4
V gene: TRBV5-6
D gene: NA

CDR3 protein: CASSLERTLENTQYF
CDR3 DNA: TGTGCCAGCAGCTTAGAAAGGACTTTGGAAAATACGCAGTATTTT
clone size: NA
J gene: TRBJ2-3
V gene: TRBV7-9
D gene: NA

CDR3 protein: CASSLDRVNTEAFF
CDR3 DNA: TGTGCCAGTAGTTTAGACAGGGTGAACACTGAAGCTTTCTTT
clone size: NA
J gene: TRBJ1-1
V gene: TRBV19
D gene: TRBD1

CDR3 protein: CANSSAGRVYEQYF
CDR3 DNA: TGTGCCAACAGTTCAGCAGGGAGGGTCTACGAGCAGTACTTC
clone size: NA
J gene: TRBJ2-7
V gene: TRBV28
D gene: TRBD2

CDR3 protein: CSGTAGPTQYF
CDR3 DNA: TGCAGCGGGACCGCCGGGCCTACGCAGTATTTT
clone size: NA
J gene: TRBJ2-3
V gene: TRBV29-1
D gene: NA

CDR3 protein: CASSYSLTGGQETQYF
CDR3 DNA: TGTGCCAGCAGTTACTCGTTGACGGGGGGCCAAGAGACCCAGTACTTC
clone size: NA
J gene: TRBJ2-5
V gene: TRBV6-5
D gene: TRBD2

CDR3 protein: CASSYSDSFNEQFF
CDR3 DNA: TGTGCCAGCAGTTACTCGGACTCCTTCAATGAGCAGTTCTTC
clone size: NA
J gene: TRBJ2-1
V gene: TRBV6-5
D gene: NA

CDR3 protein: CASSLSGLTQYF
CDR3 DNA: TGTGCCAGCAGTTTATCCGGTTTGACGCAGTATTTT
clone size: NA
J gene: TRBJ2-3
V gene: TRBV28
D gene: NA

CDR3 protein: CASSLQGGMNTEAFF
CDR3 DNA: TGTGCCAGCAGCTTACAAGGCGGAATGAACACTGAAGCTTTCTTT
clone size: NA
J gene: TRBJ1-1
V gene: TRBV7-2
D gene: NA

CDR3 protein: CASSLQPADYGYTF
CDR3 DNA: TGTGCCAGCAGCCTACAGCCCGCCGACTATGGCTACACCTTC
clone size: NA
J gene: TRBJ1-2
V gene: TRBV5-4
D gene: NA

CDR3 protein: CSASRQSYNEQFF
CDR3 DNA: TGCAGTGCTAGTCGACAGAGCTACAATGAGCAGTTCTTC
clone size: NA
J gene: TRBJ2-1
V gene: TRBV20-1
D gene: NA

CDR3 protein: CASSLDGQGARGYTF
CDR3 DNA: TGCGCCAGCAGCTTGGATGGGCAGGGGGCGCGCGGCTACACCTTC
clone size: NA
J gene: TRBJ1-2
V gene: TRBV5-1
D gene: TRBD1

CDR3 protein: CASSMTGTSSYNEQFF
CDR3 DNA: TGTGCCAGCAGCATGACCGGGACTAGCTCCTACAATGAGCAGTTCTTC
clone size: NA
J gene: TRBJ2-1
V gene: TRBV7-3
D gene: TRBD2

CDR3 protein: CASSFASVNTEAFF
CDR3 DNA: TGTGCCAGCAGCTTTGCCAGCGTGAACACTGAAGCTTTCTTT
clone size: NA
J gene: TRBJ1-1
V gene: TRBV7-2
D gene: NA

CDR3 protein: CASSWGWELFF
CDR3 DNA: TGTGCCAGCAGCTGGGGGTGGGAGCTGTTTTTT
clone size: few
J gene: TRBJ2-2
V gene: TRBV5-6
D gene: NA